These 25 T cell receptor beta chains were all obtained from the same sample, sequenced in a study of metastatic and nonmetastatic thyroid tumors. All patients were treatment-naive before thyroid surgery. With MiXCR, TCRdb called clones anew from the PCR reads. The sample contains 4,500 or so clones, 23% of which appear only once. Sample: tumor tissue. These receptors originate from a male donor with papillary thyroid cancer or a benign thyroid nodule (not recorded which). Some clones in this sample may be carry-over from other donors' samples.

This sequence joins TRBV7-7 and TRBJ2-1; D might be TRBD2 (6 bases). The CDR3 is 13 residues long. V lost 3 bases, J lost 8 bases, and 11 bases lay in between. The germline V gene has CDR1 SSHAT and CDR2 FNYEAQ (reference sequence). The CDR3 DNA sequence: TGTGCCAGCAGCTTTGGAGGGAGTGATGAGCAGTTCTTC. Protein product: CASSFGGSDEQFF. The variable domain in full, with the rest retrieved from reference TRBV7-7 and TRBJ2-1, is GAGVSQSPRYKVTKRGQDVTLRCDPISSHATLYWYQQALGQGPEFLTYFNYEAQPDKSGLPSDRFSAERPEGSISTLTIQRTEQRDSAMYRCASSFGGSDEQFFGPGTRLTVL.

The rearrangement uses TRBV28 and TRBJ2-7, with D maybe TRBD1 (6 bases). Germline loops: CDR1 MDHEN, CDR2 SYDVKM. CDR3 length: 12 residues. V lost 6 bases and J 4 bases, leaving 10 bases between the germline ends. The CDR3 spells CASRSQGYEQYF. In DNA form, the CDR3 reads TGTGCCAGCAGGTCTCAGGGGTACGAGCAGTACTTC.

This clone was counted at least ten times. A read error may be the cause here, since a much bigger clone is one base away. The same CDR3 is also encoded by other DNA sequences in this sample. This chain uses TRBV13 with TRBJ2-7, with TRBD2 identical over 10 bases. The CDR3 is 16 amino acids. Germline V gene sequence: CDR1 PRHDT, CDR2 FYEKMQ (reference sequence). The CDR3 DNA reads TGTGCCAGCAGTTTAGGGCTAGCGGGAGACCGCTACGAGCAGTACTTC. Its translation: CASSLGLAGDRYEQYF.

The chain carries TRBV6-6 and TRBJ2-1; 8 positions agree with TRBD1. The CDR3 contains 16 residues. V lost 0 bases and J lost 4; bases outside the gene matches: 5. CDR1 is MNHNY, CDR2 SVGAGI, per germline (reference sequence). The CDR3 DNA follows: TGTGCCAGCAGTTACTCCACAGGGGGTTCGTACAATGAGCAGTTCTTC. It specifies CASSYSTGGSYNEQFF.

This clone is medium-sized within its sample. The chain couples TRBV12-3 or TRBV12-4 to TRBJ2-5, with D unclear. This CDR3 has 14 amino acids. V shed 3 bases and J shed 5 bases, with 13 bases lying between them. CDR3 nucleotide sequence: TGTGCCAGCAGTTTTGCCCACCTCCGGGAGACCCAGTACTTC. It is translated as CASSFAHLRETQYF.

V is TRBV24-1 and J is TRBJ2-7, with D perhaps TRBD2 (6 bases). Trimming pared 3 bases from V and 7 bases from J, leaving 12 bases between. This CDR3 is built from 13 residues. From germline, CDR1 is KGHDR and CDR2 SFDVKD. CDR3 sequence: CATSDGIAEEQYF. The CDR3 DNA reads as TGTGCCACCAGTGATGGAATAGCGGAAGAGCAGTACTTC.

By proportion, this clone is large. Here the CDR3 DNA reads TGTGCCAGCAGTTACTGGGACACCTCTGACTCTGGGGCCAACGTCCTGACTTTC. The encoded protein is CASSYWDTSDSGANVLTF. The chain is built from TRBV6-5 and TRBJ2-6; TRBD1 is a possible D gene (6 bases). The CDR3 is made up of 18 amino acids. Germline lookup yields CDR1 MNHEY and CDR2 SVGAGI. The V and J ends lost 1 base and 0 bases respectively, with 13 bases between them.

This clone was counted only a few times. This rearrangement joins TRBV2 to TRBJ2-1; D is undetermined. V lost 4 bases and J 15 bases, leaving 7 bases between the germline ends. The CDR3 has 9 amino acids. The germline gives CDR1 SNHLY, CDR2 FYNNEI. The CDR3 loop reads CASSGVWFF. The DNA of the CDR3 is TGTGCCAGCAGTGGAGTTTGGTTCTTC.

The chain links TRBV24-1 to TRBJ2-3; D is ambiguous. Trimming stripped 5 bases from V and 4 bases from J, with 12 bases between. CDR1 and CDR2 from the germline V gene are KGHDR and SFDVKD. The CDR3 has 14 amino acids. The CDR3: CATSGALDADTQYF. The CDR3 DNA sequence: TGTGCCACCAGTGGGGCCTTAGACGCAGATACGCAGTATTTT.

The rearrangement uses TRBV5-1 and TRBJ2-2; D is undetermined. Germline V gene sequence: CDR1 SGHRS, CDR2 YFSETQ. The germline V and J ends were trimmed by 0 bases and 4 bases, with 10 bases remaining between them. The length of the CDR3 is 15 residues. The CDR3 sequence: CASSLAVVSTGELFF. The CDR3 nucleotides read TGCGCCAGCAGCTTGGCCGTAGTGAGCACCGGGGAGCTGTTTTTT.

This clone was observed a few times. CDR3: CASRKSRGWTDTQYF. The CDR3 DNA reads as TGTGCCAGCAGAAAGTCCCGGGGGTGGACAGATACGCAGTATTTT. The chain joins TRBV2 to TRBJ2-3, with a tentative D call TRBD2 (6 bases). The CDR3 covers 15 residues. CDR1 and CDR2 (germline): SNHLY, FYNNEI. V gave up 6 bases and J gave up 3 bases, with 16 bases separating them.

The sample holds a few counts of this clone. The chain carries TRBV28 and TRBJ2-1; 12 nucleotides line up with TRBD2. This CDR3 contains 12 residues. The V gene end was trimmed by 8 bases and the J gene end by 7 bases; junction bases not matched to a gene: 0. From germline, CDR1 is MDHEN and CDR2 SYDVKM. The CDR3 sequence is CASLAGGNEQFF. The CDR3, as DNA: TGTGCCAGCCTAGCGGGGGGGAATGAGCAGTTCTTC.

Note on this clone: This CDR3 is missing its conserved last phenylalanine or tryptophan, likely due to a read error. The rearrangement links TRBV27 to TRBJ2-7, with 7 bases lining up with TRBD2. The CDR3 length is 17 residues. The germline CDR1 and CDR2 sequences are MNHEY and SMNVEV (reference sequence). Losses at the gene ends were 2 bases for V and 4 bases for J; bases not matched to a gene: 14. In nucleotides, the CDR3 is TGTGCCAGCAGTTTACGACGCGGGACTATTACGGGGTACGAGCAGTACCTC. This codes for CASSLRRGTITGYEQYL.

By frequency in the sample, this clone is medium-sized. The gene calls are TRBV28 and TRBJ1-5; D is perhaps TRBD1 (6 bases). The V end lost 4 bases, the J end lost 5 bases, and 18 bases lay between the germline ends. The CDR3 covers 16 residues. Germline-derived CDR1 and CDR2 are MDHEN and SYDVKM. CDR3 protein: CASSSTTGFGDQPQHF. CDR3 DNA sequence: TGTGCCAGCAGTTCAACTACAGGGTTCGGCGATCAGCCCCAGCATTTT.

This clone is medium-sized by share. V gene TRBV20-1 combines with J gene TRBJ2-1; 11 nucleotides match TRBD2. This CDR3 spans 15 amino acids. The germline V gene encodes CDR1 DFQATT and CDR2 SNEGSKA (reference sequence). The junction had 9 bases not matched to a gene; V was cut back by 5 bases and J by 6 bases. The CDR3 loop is CSALKLAGGPNEQFF. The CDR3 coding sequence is TGCAGTGCTCTTAAATTAGCGGGAGGGCCCAATGAGCAGTTCTTC.

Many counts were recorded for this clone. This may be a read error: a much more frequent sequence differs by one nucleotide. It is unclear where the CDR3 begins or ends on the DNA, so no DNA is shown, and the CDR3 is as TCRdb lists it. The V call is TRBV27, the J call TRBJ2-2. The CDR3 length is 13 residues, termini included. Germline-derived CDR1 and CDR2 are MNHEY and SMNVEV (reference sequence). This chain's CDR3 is CASSSSNTGKLFF.

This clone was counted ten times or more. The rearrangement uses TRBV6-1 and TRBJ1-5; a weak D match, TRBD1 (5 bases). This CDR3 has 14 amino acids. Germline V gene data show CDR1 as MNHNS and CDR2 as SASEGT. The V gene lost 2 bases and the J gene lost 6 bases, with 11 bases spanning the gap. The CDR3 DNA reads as TGTGCCAGCAGTGAACAGGTCGGGGGTCAGCCCCAGCATTTT. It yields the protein CASSEQVGGQPQHF.

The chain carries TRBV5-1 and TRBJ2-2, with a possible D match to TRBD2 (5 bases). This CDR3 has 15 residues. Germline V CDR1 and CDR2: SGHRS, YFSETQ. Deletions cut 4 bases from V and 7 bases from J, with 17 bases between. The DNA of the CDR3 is TGCGCCAGCAGCGGAGGTGGAGTTGGGTACGGGGAGCTGTTTTTT. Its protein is CASSGGGVGYGELFF.

The CDR3 region is CAWSRPRQGGSPLHF. CDR3 nucleotides: TGTGCCTGGAGTCGGCCCAGACAGGGAGGTTCACCCCTCCACTTT. The chain combines TRBV30 with TRBJ1-6; 7 bases match TRBD1. The CDR3 covers 15 residues. Germline V CDR1 and CDR2: GTSNPN, SVGIG (reference sequence). The ends lost 2 bases at V and 9 bases at J; junction bases unmatched: 10.

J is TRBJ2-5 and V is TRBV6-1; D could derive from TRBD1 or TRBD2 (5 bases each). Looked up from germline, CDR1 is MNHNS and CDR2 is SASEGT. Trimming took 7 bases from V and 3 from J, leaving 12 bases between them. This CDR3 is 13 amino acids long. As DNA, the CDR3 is TGTGCCAGCATCGGGACGGAGAAAGAGACCCAGTACTTC. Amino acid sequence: CASIGTEKETQYF.

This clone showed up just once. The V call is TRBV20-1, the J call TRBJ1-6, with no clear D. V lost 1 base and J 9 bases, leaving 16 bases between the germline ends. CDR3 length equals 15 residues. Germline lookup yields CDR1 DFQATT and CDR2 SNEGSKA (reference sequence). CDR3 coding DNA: TGCAGTGCTAGAGCCCCCACCGTTGGGAGTTCACCCCTCCACTTT. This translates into CSARAPTVGSSPLHF.

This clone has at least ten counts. This CDR3 reads CASSIQVNKGEQFF. Written as DNA, the CDR3 is TGTGCCAGCTCTATACAGGTTAACAAGGGTGAGCAGTTCTTC. The chain employs TRBV18 and TRBJ2-1; TRBD1 might be the D (5 bases). Germline V CDR1 and CDR2: KGHSH, LQKENI. The CDR3 contains 14 residues. V dropped 6 bases and J dropped 9 bases, with 18 bases sitting between them.

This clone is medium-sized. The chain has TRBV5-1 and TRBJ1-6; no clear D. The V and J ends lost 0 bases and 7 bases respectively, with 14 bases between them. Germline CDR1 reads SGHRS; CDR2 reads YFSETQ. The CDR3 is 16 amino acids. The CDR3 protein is CASSLVGSTENSPLHF. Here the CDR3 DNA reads TGCGCCAGCAGCTTGGTTGGGTCTACGGAAAATTCACCCCTCCACTTT. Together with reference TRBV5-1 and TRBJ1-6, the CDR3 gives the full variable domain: KAGVTQTPRYLIKTRGQQVTLSCSPISGHRSVSWYQQTPGQGLQFLFEYFSETQRNKGNFPGRFSGRQFSNSRSEMNVSTLELGDSALYLCASSLVGSTENSPLHFGNGTRLTVT.

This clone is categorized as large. Here the CDR3 DNA reads TGTGCCAGCAGTTACGGGCCGGGGGGTGTAGACACCGGGGAGCTGTTTTTT. Protein: CASSYGPGGVDTGELFF. V is TRBV6-2 or TRBV6-3 and J is TRBJ2-2; 7 nucleotides match TRBD2. Germline CDR1 reads MNHEY; CDR2 reads SVGEGT. Trimming took 2 bases from V and 3 from J; bases not matched to a gene: 9. CDR3 length: 17 residues.

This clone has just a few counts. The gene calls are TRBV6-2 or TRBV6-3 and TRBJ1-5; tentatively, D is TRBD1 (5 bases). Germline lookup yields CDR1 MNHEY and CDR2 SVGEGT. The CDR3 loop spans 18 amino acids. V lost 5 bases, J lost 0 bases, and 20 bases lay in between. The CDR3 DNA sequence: TGTGCCAGCAGTGGACTGGCAGGGCGATCGTATAGCAATCAGCCCCAGCATTTT. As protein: CASSGLAGRSYSNQPQHF.